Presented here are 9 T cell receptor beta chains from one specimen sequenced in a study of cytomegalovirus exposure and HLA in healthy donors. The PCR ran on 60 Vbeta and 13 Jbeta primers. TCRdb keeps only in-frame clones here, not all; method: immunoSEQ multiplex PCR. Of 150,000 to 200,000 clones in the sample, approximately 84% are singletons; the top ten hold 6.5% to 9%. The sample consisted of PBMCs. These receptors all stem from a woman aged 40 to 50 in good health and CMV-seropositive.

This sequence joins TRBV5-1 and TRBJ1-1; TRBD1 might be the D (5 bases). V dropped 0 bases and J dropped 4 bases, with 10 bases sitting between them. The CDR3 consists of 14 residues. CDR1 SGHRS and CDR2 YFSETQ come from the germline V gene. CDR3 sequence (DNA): TGCGCCAGCAGCTTGGGACAGCTCGGCACTGAAGCTTTCTTT. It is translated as CASSLGQLGTEAFF.

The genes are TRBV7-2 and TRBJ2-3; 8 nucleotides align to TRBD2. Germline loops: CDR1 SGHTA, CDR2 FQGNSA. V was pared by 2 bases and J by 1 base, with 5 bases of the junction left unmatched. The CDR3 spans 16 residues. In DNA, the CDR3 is TGTGCCAGCAGCTTAACGAGCGGGGGCCGCACAGATACGCAGTATTTT. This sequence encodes CASSLTSGGRTDTQYF.

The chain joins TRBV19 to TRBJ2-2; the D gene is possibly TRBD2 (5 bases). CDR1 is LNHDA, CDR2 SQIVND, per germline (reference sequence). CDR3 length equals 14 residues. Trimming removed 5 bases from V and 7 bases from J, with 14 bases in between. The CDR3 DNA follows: TGTGCCAGTAGTTTAGCAGGACGGGGCGGGGAGCTGTTTTTT. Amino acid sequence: CASSLAGRGGELFF.

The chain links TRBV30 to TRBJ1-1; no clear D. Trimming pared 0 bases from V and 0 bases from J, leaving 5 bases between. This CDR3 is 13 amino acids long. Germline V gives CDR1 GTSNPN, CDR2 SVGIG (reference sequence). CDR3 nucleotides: TGTGCCTGGAGTGTATCTGTGAACACTGAAGCTTTCTTT. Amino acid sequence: CAWSVSVNTEAFF. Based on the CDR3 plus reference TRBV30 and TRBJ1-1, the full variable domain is SQTIHQWPATLVQPVGSPLSLECTVEGTSNPNLYWYRQAAGRGLQLLFYSVGIGQISSEVPQNLSASRPQDRQFILSSKKLLLSDSGFYLCAWSVSVNTEAFFGQGTRLTVV.

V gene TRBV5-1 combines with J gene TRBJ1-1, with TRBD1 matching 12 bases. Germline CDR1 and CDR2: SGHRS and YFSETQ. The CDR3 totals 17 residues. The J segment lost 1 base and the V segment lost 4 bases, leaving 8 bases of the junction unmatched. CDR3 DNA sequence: TGCGCCAGCAGCGGGGGGACAGGGGGCATGAGGAACACTGAAGCTTTCTTT. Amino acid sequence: CASSGGTGGMRNTEAFF.

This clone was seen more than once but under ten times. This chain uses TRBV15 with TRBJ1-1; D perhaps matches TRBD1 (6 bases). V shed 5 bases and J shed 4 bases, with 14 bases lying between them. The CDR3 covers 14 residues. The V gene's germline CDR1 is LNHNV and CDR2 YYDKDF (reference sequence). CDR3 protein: CATSYSGVGTEAFF. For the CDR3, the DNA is TGTGCCACCAGCTACTCAGGGGTCGGCACTGAAGCTTTCTTT.

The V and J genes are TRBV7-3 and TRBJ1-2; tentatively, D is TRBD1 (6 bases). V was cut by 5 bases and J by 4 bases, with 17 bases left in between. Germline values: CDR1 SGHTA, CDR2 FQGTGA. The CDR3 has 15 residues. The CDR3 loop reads CASSLYGGLGYGYTF. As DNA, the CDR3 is TGTGCCAGCAGCCTATACGGGGGGCTCGGCTATGGCTACACCTTC.

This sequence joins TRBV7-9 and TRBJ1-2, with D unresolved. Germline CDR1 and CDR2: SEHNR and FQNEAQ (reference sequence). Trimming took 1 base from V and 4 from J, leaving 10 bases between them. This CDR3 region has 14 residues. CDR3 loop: CASSLEGESYGYTF. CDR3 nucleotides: TGTGCCAGCAGCTTAGAAGGAGAAAGCTATGGCTACACCTTC.

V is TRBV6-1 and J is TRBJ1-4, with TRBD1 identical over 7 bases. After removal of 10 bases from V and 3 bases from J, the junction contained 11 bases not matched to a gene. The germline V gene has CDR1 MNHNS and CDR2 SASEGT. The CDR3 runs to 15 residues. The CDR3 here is CATLLSGTANEKLFF. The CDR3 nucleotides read TGTGCCACGCTCCTCTCCGGGACAGCTAATGAAAAACTGTTTTTT.